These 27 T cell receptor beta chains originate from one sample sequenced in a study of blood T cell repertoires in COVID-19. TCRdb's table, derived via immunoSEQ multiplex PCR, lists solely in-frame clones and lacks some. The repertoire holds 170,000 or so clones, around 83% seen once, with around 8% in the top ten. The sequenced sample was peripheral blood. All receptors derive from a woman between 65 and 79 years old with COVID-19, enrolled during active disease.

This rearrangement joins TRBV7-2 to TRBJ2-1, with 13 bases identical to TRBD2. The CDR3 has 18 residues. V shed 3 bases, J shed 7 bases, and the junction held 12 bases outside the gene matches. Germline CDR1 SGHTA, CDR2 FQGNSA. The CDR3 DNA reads TGTGCCAGCAGCTTTAGGACTAGCGGGAGAGGCACTAGGAATGAGCAGTTCTTC. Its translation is CASSFRTSGRGTRNEQFF.

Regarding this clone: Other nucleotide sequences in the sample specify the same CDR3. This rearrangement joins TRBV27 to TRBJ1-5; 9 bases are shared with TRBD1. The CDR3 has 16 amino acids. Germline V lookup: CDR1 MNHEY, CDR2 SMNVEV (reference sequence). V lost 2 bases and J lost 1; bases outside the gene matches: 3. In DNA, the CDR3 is TGTGCCAGCAGTTTACGGACAGGGGACAGCAATCAGCCCCAGCATTTT. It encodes CASSLRTGDSNQPQHF.

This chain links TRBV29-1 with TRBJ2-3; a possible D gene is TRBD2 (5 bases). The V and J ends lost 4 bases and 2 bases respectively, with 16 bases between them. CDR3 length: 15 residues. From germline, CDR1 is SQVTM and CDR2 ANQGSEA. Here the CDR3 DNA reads TGCAGCGTTGCCGGAGGACGGGGAGACACAGATACGCAGTATTTT. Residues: CSVAGGRGDTDTQYF.

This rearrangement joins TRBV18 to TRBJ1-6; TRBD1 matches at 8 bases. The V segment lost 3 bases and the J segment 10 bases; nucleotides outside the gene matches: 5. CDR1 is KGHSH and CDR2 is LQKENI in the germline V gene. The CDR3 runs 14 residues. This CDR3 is CASSPDRGFSPLHF. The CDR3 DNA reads TGTGCCAGCTCACCCGACAGGGGATTCTCACCCCTCCACTTT.

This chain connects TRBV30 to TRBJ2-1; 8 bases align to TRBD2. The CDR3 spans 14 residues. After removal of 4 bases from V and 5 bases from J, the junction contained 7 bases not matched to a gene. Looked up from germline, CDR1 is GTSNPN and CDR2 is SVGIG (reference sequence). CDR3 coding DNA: TGTGCCTGGACCGGGAGGGGAGCACACAATGAGCAGTTCTTC. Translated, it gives CAWTGRGAHNEQFF.

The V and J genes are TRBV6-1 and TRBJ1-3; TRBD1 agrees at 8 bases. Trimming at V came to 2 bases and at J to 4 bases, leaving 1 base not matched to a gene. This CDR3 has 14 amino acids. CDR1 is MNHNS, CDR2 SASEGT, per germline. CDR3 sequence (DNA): TGTGCCAGCAGTGAACAGGGGGCCGGAAACACCATATATTTT. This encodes CASSEQGAGNTIYF.

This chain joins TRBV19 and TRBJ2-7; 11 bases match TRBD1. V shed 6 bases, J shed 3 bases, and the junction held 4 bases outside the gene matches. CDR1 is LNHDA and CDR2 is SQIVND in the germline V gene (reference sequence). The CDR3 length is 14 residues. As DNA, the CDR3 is TGTGCCAGTAGCCCGGGACAGGGGGTCTACGAGCAGTACTTC. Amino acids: CASSPGQGVYEQYF.

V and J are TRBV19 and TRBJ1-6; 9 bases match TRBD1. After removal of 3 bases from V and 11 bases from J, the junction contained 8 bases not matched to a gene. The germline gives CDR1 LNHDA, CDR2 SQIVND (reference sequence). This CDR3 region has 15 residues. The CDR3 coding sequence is TGTGCCAGTAGTATTCGGGGACAGGGAGTCGCACCCCTCCACTTT. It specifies CASSIRGQGVAPLHF.

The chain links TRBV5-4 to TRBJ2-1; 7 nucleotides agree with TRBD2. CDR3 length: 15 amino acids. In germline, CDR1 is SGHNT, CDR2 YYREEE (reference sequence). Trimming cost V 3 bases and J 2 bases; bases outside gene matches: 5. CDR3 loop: CASSSGRETYNEQFF. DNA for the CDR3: TGTGCCAGCAGCTCAGGGCGGGAGACCTACAATGAGCAGTTCTTC.

CDR3 loop: CASSPPTSADTQYF. The CDR3 nucleotides read TGTGCCAGCTCACCCCCGACTAGCGCAGATACGCAGTATTTT. The gene calls are TRBV18 and TRBJ2-3; 8 positions match TRBD2. Germline V gene lookup returns CDR1 KGHSH and CDR2 LQKENI. This CDR3 is built from 14 residues. V lost 3 bases to trimming and J lost 4 bases; unmatched junction nucleotides: 3. The entire variable domain, with the rest obtained from reference TRBV18 and TRBJ2-3, is as follows: NAGVMQNPRHLVRRRGQEARLRCSPMKGHSHVYWYRQLPEEGLKFMVYLQKENIIDESGMPKERFSAEFPKEGPSILRIQQVVRGDSAAYFCASSPPTSADTQYFGPGTRLTVL.

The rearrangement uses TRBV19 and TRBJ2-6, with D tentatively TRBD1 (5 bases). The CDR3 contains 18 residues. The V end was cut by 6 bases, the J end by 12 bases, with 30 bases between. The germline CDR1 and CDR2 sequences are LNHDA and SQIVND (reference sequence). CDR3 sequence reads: CASSPSGQGSSFGVVLTF. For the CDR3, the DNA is TGTGCCAGTAGCCCTTCGGGTCAGGGTTCAAGTTTTGGAGTCGTCCTGACTTTC. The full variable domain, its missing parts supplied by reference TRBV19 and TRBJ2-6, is DGGITQSPKYLFRKEGQNVTLSCEQNLNHDAMYWYRQDPGQGLRLIYYSQIVNDFQKGDIAEGYSVSREKKESFPLTVTSAQKNPTAFYLCASSPSGQGSSFGVVLTFGAGSRLTVL.

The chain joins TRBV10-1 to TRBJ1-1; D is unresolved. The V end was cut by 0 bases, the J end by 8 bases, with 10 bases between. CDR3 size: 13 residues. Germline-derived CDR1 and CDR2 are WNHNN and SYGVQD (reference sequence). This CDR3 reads CASSESVNREAFF. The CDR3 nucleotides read TGCGCCAGCAGTGAGTCGGTGAATCGGGAAGCTTTCTTT.

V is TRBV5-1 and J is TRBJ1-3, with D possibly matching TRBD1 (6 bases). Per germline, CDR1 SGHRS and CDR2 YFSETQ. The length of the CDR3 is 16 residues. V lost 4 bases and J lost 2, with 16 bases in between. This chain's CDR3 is CASSLLAQGTGNTIYF. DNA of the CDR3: TGCGCCAGCAGCCTACTCGCACAGGGAACTGGAAACACCATATATTTT. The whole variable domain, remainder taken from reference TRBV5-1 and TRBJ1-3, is KAGVTQTPRYLIKTRGQQVTLSCSPISGHRSVSWYQQTPGQGLQFLFEYFSETQRNKGNFPGRFSGRQFSNSRSEMNVSTLELGDSALYLCASSLLAQGTGNTIYFGEGSWLTVV.

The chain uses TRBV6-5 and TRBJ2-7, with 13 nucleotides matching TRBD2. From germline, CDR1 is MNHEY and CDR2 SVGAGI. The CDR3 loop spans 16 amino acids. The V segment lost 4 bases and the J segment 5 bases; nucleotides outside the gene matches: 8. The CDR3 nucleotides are TGTGCCAGCAGTTCTCCACTAGCGGGAGGGTTCCACGAGCAGTACTTC. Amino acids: CASSSPLAGGFHEQYF.

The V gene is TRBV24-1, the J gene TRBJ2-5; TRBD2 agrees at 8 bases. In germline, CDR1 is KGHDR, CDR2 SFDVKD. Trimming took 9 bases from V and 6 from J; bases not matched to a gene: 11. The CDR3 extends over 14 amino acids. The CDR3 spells CATSAAGAGKTQYF. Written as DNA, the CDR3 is TGTGCCACCTCGGCAGCGGGAGCGGGGAAGACCCAGTACTTC.

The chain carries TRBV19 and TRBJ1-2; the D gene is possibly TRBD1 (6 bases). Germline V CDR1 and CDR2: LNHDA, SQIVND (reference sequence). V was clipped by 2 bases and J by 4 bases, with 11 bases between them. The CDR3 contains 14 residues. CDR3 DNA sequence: TGTGCCAGTAGTATAAGCGGACAGATCTATGGCTACACCTTC. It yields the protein CASSISGQIYGYTF.

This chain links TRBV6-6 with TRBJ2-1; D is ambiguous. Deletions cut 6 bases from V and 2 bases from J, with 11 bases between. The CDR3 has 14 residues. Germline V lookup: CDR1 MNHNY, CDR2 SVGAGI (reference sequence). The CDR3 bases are TGTGCCAGCAGAACGGAGCAGCCCTACAATGAGCAGTTCTTC. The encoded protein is CASRTEQPYNEQFF.

DNA for the CDR3: TGTGCCAGCAGTTACGGAGGAGGGAGGATCAATGAGCAGTTCTTC. It yields the protein CASSYGGGRINEQFF. V usage is TRBV6-2 or TRBV6-3 and J usage is TRBJ2-1; D might be TRBD2 (6 bases). The V end lost 2 bases, the J end lost 6 bases, and 14 bases lay between the germline ends. CDR1 and CDR2 from the germline V gene are MNHEY and SVGEGT. This CDR3 contains 15 residues.

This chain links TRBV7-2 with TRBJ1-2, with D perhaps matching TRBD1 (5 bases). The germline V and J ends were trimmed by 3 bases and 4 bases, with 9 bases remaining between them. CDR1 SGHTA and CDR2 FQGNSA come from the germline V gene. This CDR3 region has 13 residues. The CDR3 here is CASSFHGAYGYTF. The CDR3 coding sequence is TGTGCCAGCAGCTTTCATGGGGCCTATGGCTACACCTTC.

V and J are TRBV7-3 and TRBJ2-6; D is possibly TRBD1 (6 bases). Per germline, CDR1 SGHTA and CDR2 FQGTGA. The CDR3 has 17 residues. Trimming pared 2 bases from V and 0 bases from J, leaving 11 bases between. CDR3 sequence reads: CASSLYRAGSGANVLTF. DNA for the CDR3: TGTGCCAGCAGCTTATACAGGGCTGGCTCTGGGGCCAACGTCCTGACTTTC.

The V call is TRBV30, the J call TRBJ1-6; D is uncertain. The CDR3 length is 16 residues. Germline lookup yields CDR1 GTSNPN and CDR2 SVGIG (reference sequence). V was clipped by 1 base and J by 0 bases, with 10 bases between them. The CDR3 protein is CAWSGSTSSYNSPLHF. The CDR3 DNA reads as TGTGCCTGGAGTGGCTCGACAAGCTCCTATAATTCACCCCTCCACTTT.

The CDR3 sequence is CASSQGVAGERETQYF. Written as DNA, the CDR3 is TGTGCCAGCAGCCAAGGGGTAGCGGGAGAGAGGGAGACCCAGTACTTC. The rearrangement joins TRBV4-2 to TRBJ2-5, with 9 bases identical to TRBD2. CDR3 length equals 16 residues. Germline loops: CDR1 LGHNA, CDR2 YNFKEQ. The V segment lost 1 base and the J segment 5 bases; nucleotides outside the gene matches: 8.

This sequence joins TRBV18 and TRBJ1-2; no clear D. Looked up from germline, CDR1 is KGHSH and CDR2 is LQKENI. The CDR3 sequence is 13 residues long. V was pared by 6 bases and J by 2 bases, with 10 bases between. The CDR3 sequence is CASSPDGNYGYTF. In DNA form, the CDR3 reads TGTGCCAGCTCTCCCGACGGGAACTATGGCTACACCTTC.

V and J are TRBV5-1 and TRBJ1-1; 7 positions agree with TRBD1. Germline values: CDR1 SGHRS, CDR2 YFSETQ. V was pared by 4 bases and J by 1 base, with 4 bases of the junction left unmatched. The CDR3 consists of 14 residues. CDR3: CASSPGTANTEAFF. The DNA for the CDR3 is TGCGCCAGCAGCCCAGGGACAGCGAACACTGAAGCTTTCTTT. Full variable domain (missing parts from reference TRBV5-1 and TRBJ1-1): KAGVTQTPRYLIKTRGQQVTLSCSPISGHRSVSWYQQTPGQGLQFLFEYFSETQRNKGNFPGRFSGRQFSNSRSEMNVSTLELGDSALYLCASSPGTANTEAFFGQGTRLTVV.

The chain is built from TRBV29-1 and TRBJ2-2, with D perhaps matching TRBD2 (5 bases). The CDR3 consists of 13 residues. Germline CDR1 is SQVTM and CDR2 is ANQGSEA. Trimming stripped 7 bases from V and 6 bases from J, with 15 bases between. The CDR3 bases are TGCAGCGCTTCCAACGGGGTGGCCGGGGAGCTGTTTTTT. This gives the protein CSASNGVAGELFF.

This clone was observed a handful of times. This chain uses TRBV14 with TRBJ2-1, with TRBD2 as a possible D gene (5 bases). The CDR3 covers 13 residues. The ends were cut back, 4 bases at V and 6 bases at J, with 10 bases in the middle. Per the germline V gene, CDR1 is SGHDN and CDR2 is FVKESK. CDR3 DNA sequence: TGTGCCAGCAGCCTACTAGGCGGCAATGAGCAGTTCTTC. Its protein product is CASSLLGGNEQFF. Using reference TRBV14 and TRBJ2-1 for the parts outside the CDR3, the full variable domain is EAGVTQFPSHSVIEKGQTVTLRCDPISGHDNLYWYRRVMGKEIKFLLHFVKESKQDESGMPNNRFLAERTGGTYSTLKVQPAELEDSGVYFCASSLLGGNEQFFGPGTRLTVL.

For the CDR3, the DNA is TGCAGTGCTAGTGGGTTGGGGTCTAGCGGGTTTGCAGATACGCAGTATTTT. The encoded protein is CSASGLGSSGFADTQYF. The chain couples TRBV20-1 to TRBJ2-3; 8 bases are shared with TRBD2. V dropped 3 bases and J dropped 4; count of bases not matched to a gene: 15. From germline, CDR1 is DFQATT and CDR2 SNEGSKA (reference sequence). This CDR3 is 17 amino acids long.